Shown below are 32 T cell receptor beta chains from a single sample sequenced in a study of cytomegalovirus exposure and HLA in healthy donors. Measured with immunoSEQ multiplex PCR; TCRdb has only the in-frame clones, and not every one. In the table there are under 80,000 clones, roughly 90% of which are singletons. Sequenced material: PBMCs. The receptors derive from a woman aged 18 to 35 in good health and CMV-seronegative.

This clone was seen only once. This chain connects TRBV5-4 to TRBJ1-1, with TRBD1 as a possible D gene (6 bases). CDR1 is SGHNT and CDR2 is YYREEE in the germline V gene (reference sequence). This CDR3 comprises 15 residues. V lost 4 bases and J lost 5, with 18 bases in between. This CDR3 is CASSPPGAGETEAFF. The CDR3 coding sequence is TGTGCCAGCAGCCCCCCAGGCGCAGGGGAGACTGAAGCTTTCTTT. The entire variable domain, with the rest obtained from reference TRBV5-4 and TRBJ1-1, is as follows: ETGVTQSPTHLIKTRGQQVTLRCSSQSGHNTVSWYQQALGQGPQFIFQYYREEENGRGNFPPRFSGLQFPNYSSELNVNALELDDSALYLCASSPPGAGETEAFFGQGTRLTVV.

The chain recombines TRBV19 with TRBJ1-5, with a weak D call TRBD1 (5 bases). Germline assignment: CDR1 LNHDA and CDR2 SQIVND (reference sequence). The CDR3 is 14 residues long. V dropped 4 bases and J dropped 4 bases, with 11 bases sitting between them. CDR3 amino acids: CASSTTGGNQPQHF. The CDR3 bases are TGTGCCAGTAGTACGACGGGGGGGAATCAGCCCCAGCATTTT.

The chain couples TRBV11-2 to TRBJ2-1, with TRBD2 matching over 12 bases. J gave up 8 bases and V 4 bases, and 6 bases lay outside the gene matches. The CDR3 has 15 residues. Germline V gives CDR1 SGHAT, CDR2 FQNNGV. CDR3 protein: CASSSGLAGLYEQFF. The CDR3 nucleotides are TGTGCCAGCAGCTCGGGACTAGCGGGTTTGTATGAGCAGTTCTTC.

CDR3 protein: CSVEGQDYEQYF. DNA for the CDR3: TGCAGCGTTGAGGGACAGGACTACGAGCAGTACTTC. J is TRBJ2-7 and V is TRBV29-1, with 8 bases aligning to TRBD1. The V gene end was trimmed by 3 bases and the J gene end by 3 bases; junction bases not matched to a gene: 1. CDR1 and CDR2 from the germline V gene are SQVTM and ANQGSEA. This CDR3 has 12 amino acids.

The chain employs TRBV5-6 and TRBJ2-1; 13 bases agree with TRBD2. CDR1 SGHDT and CDR2 YYEEEE come from the germline V gene. With V trimmed by 5 bases and J by 8 bases, 10 bases remained unmatched. CDR3 length: 16 amino acids. The DNA of the CDR3 is TGTGCCAGCAGTGGCGGACTAGCGGGGGAGTTCGATGAGCAGTTCTTC. The encoded protein is CASSGGLAGEFDEQFF.

This chain uses TRBV6-1 with TRBJ1-4; possible D gene TRBD1, 5 bases. Trimming pared 7 bases from V and 7 bases from J, leaving 16 bases between. The CDR3 consists of 14 residues. Germline CDR1 is MNHNS and CDR2 is SASEGT. The CDR3 sequence: CASIVGGSGEKLFF. CDR3 nucleotide sequence: TGTGCCAGCATCGTCGGGGGATCAGGTGAAAAACTGTTTTTT.

The chain employs TRBV5-1 and TRBJ2-2, with D possibly being TRBD1 (5 bases). Germline V CDR1 and CDR2: SGHRS, YFSETQ. With 6 bases removed from V and 2 bases from J, the gap between germline ends came to 14 bases. The CDR3 runs to 15 residues. The chain's CDR3 is CASISTDTNTGELFF. Written as DNA, the CDR3 is TGCGCCAGCATTTCGACGGACACCAACACCGGGGAGCTGTTTTTT.

This sequence joins TRBV29-1 and TRBJ1-5, with D possibly being TRBD1 (6 bases). The CDR3 extends over 13 amino acids. The germline V and J ends were trimmed by 4 bases and 5 bases, with 12 bases remaining between them. Germline values: CDR1 SQVTM, CDR2 ANQGSEA. The DNA for the CDR3 is TGCAGCGTTGCCACAGGGAGGGATCAGCCCCAGCATTTT. Translated, it gives CSVATGRDQPQHF.

This chain uses TRBV6-1 with TRBJ2-2; D unresolved. The CDR3 totals 14 residues. Per the germline V gene, CDR1 is MNHNS and CDR2 is SASEGT. Trimming stripped 2 bases from V and 6 bases from J, with 10 bases between. This chain's CDR3 is CASSEQDWAGELFF. The CDR3 DNA reads TGTGCCAGCAGTGAACAGGATTGGGCCGGGGAGCTGTTTTTT.

The rearrangement uses TRBV6-5 and TRBJ2-7; TRBD1 agrees at 12 bases. The junction had 10 bases not matched to a gene; V was cut back by 4 bases and J by 6 bases. The germline V gene encodes CDR1 MNHEY and CDR2 SVGAGI. This CDR3 region has 16 residues. This CDR3 reads CASSSPLGQGAFEQYF. CDR3 DNA: TGTGCCAGCAGTTCCCCCCTGGGACAGGGGGCGTTCGAGCAGTACTTC.

The rearrangement uses TRBV6-1 and TRBJ1-1, with unresolved D. The CDR3 contains 11 residues. Trimming shortened V by 6 bases and J by 8 bases, and 10 bases separated the two germline ends. CDR1 and CDR2 (germline): MNHNS, SASEGT. DNA for the CDR3: TGTGCCAGCAGGGCTAGACTCGAAGCTTTCTTT. It codes for CASRARLEAFF.

The chain employs TRBV6-1 and TRBJ2-2; TRBD2 aligns across 7 bases. Germline trimming cut 7 bases from V and 3 bases from J; bases unmatched to any gene: 5. The CDR3 extends over 14 amino acids. Looked up from germline, CDR1 is MNHNS and CDR2 is SASEGT. The CDR3 DNA is TGTGCCAGCACCGGGACTACGCACACCGGGGAGCTGTTTTTT. As protein: CASTGTTHTGELFF.

The CDR3 sequence is CASSFGAGRSEQFF. For the CDR3, the DNA is TGTGCCAGCAGCTTTGGGGCGGGACGTAGCGAGCAGTTCTTC. This chain links TRBV7-9 with TRBJ2-1; the D gene is possibly TRBD2 (6 bases). The V end lost 3 bases, the J end lost 10 bases, and 16 bases lay between the germline ends. CDR1 and CDR2 (germline): SEHNR, FQNEAQ (reference sequence). This CDR3 comprises 14 residues.

The chain joins TRBV5-4 to TRBJ2-5; 7 nucleotides agree with TRBD1. The CDR3 runs 14 residues. V lost 5 bases and J lost 0; bases outside the gene matches: 4. Germline V gives CDR1 SGHNT, CDR2 YYREEE (reference sequence). The CDR3 bases are TGTGCCAGCAGGGACGGGACAGACCAAGAGACCCAGTACTTC. It codes for CASRDGTDQETQYF. The variable domain in full, completed from reference TRBV5-4 and TRBJ2-5, reads ETGVTQSPTHLIKTRGQQVTLRCSSQSGHNTVSWYQQALGQGPQFIFQYYREEENGRGNFPPRFSGLQFPNYSSELNVNALELDDSALYLCASRDGTDQETQYFGPGTRLLVL.

The chain is built from TRBV7-2 and TRBJ2-1; 8 nucleotides match TRBD2. Germline CDR1 and CDR2: SGHTA and FQGNSA. Trimming took 4 bases from V and 9 from J; bases not matched to a gene: 11. The CDR3 is 15 residues long. The CDR3 coding sequence is TGTGCCAGCAGCTCCGCGGGACTAGTTGGACGTGAGCAGTTCTTC. Protein: CASSSAGLVGREQFF.

The rearrangement uses TRBV5-1 and TRBJ1-6; 12 positions agree with TRBD1. V was clipped by 4 bases and J by 7 bases; unmatched bases: 3. CDR1 SGHRS and CDR2 YFSETQ come from the germline V gene. This CDR3 comprises 15 residues. The chain's CDR3 is CASSPGQGANSPLHF. In nucleotides, the CDR3 is TGCGCCAGCAGCCCGGGACAGGGGGCGAATTCACCCCTCCACTTT.

The J gene is TRBJ1-1, the V gene TRBV19; 10 bases are shared with TRBD1. V lost 2 bases and J lost 11; bases outside the gene matches: 11. Germline V CDR1 and CDR2: LNHDA, SQIVND (reference sequence). The CDR3 contains 15 residues. The CDR3 coding sequence is TGTGCCAGTAGTATAATCCGGGACAGGGGTCAACCGGCTTTCTTT. It yields the protein CASSIIRDRGQPAFF. The variable domain in full, with the rest retrieved from reference TRBV19 and TRBJ1-1, is DGGITQSPKYLFRKEGQNVTLSCEQNLNHDAMYWYRQDPGQGLRLIYYSQIVNDFQKGDIAEGYSVSREKKESFPLTVTSAQKNPTAFYLCASSIIRDRGQPAFFGQGTRLTVV.

The rearrangement joins TRBV6-5 to TRBJ2-1, with 8 bases lining up with TRBD2. Per germline, CDR1 MNHEY and CDR2 SVGAGI. With V trimmed by 0 bases and J by 2 bases, 3 bases remained unmatched. The CDR3 has 16 amino acids. The CDR3 spells CASSYSQAGAYNEQFF. The CDR3 region has the DNA TGTGCCAGCAGTTACTCACAAGCGGGGGCCTACAATGAGCAGTTCTTC.

The chain has TRBV5-1 and TRBJ2-3; the D gene is possibly TRBD1 (5 bases). V was clipped by 1 base and J by 1 base, with 7 bases between them. The CDR3 runs to 14 residues. Germline V gives CDR1 SGHRS, CDR2 YFSETQ. The DNA for the CDR3 is TGCGCCAGCAGCTTGTCCAGGGGCACAGATACGCAGTATTTT. Its protein is CASSLSRGTDTQYF.

The chain combines TRBV5-4 with TRBJ1-2, with TRBD1 matching over 8 bases. J was trimmed by 4 bases and V by 6 bases; bases with no gene match: 8. The CDR3 covers 14 residues. Germline assignment: CDR1 SGHNT and CDR2 YYREEE (reference sequence). The chain's CDR3 is CASTPGTGPYGYTF. The CDR3 DNA reads as TGTGCCAGCACACCCGGGACAGGACCCTATGGCTACACCTTC.

The J gene is TRBJ2-5, the V gene TRBV7-9, with 8 bases that match TRBD1. The V gene end was trimmed by 1 base and the J gene end by 2 bases; junction bases not matched to a gene: 6. Germline CDR1 is SEHNR and CDR2 is FQNEAQ (reference sequence). This CDR3 has 16 amino acids. CDR3 sequence (DNA): TGTGCCAGCAGCTTAGGAGCAGGGGGCGCTCAAGAGACCCAGTACTTC. Translating gives CASSLGAGGAQETQYF.

This clone was observed a handful of times. The chain links TRBV2 to TRBJ2-7, with 9 bases matching TRBD1. J gave up 2 bases and V 6 bases, and 2 bases lay outside the gene matches. Looked up from germline, CDR1 is SNHLY and CDR2 is FYNNEI. This CDR3 is 13 amino acids long. CDR3 nucleotides: TGTGCCAGCAGGACAGGGGGAACCTACGAGCAGTACTTC. Its translation is CASRTGGTYEQYF.

J is TRBJ2-1 and V is TRBV5-8; 9 bases map to TRBD1. CDR3 size: 15 residues. The germline V gene encodes CDR1 SGHTS and CDR2 YDEGEE. The V gene end was trimmed by 0 bases and the J gene end by 5 bases; junction bases not matched to a gene: 3. The CDR3 reads CASSLGGQGHNEQFF. CDR3 bases: TGTGCCAGCAGCTTGGGGGGACAGGGCCACAATGAGCAGTTCTTC.

This chain links TRBV19 with TRBJ1-1; D is possibly TRBD1 (6 bases). Trimming removed 3 bases from V and 1 base from J, with 12 bases in between. CDR3 size: 15 residues. The V gene's germline CDR1 is LNHDA and CDR2 SQIVND (reference sequence). CDR3 nucleotides: TGTGCCAGTAGTATCGGATCCAGGGGGAACACTGAAGCTTTCTTT. Translation: CASSIGSRGNTEAFF. The variable domain in full, completed from reference TRBV19 and TRBJ1-1, reads DGGITQSPKYLFRKEGQNVTLSCEQNLNHDAMYWYRQDPGQGLRLIYYSQIVNDFQKGDIAEGYSVSREKKESFPLTVTSAQKNPTAFYLCASSIGSRGNTEAFFGQGTRLTVV.

This sequence joins TRBV5-1 and TRBJ1-1, with D hard to call. Per the germline V gene, CDR1 is SGHRS and CDR2 is YFSETQ. V was cut by 4 bases and J by 4 bases, with 17 bases left in between. The CDR3 sequence is 15 residues long. The chain's CDR3 is CASSTSDPGFTEAFF. DNA of the CDR3: TGCGCCAGCAGCACATCGGATCCGGGATTCACTGAAGCTTTCTTT.

This chain uses TRBV2 with TRBJ2-7; D call uncertain. This CDR3 has 14 residues. V lost 3 bases to trimming and J lost 0 bases, with 9 bases between them. The V gene's germline CDR1 is SNHLY and CDR2 FYNNEI. The CDR3 sequence: CASSEESLSYEQYF. CDR3 nucleotide sequence: TGTGCCAGCAGTGAGGAGTCCCTCTCCTACGAGCAGTACTTC.

The gene calls are TRBV19 and TRBJ2-1, with TRBD2 as a possible D gene (5 bases). The length of the CDR3 is 14 residues. The V and J ends lost 3 bases and 6 bases respectively, with 12 bases between them. Per germline, CDR1 LNHDA and CDR2 SQIVND (reference sequence). CDR3 sequence: CASSIWRVSNEQFF. In DNA, the CDR3 is TGTGCCAGTAGTATCTGGCGGGTTTCCAATGAGCAGTTCTTC.

There are a few counts of this clone. The V and J genes are TRBV2 and TRBJ2-7; no firm D call. The V gene's germline CDR1 is SNHLY and CDR2 FYNNEI. CDR3 length: 14 residues. Trimming took off 7 bases at V and 3 bases at J, with 16 bases between the two ends. The CDR3 reads CASNRFSPNYEQYF. DNA of the CDR3: TGTGCCAGCAATCGCTTCAGTCCAAACTACGAGCAGTACTTC. Full variable domain (rest looked up from reference TRBV2 and TRBJ2-7): EPEVTQTPSHQVTQMGQEVILRCVPISNHLYFYWYRQILGQKVEFLVSFYNNEISEKSEIFDDQFSVERPDGSNFTLKIRSTKLEDSAMYFCASNRFSPNYEQYFGPGTRLTVT.

V is TRBV4-1 and J is TRBJ2-5, with TRBD1 matching 8 bases. Germline-derived CDR1 and CDR2 are MGHRA and YSYEKL. V was pared by 6 bases and J by 2 bases, with 17 bases of the junction left unmatched. The CDR3 sequence is 18 residues long. This CDR3 is CASRSTDPGTGSQETQYF. CDR3 nucleotide sequence: TGCGCCAGCAGGAGTACAGACCCCGGGACAGGTTCACAAGAGACCCAGTACTTC.

This rearrangement joins TRBV18 to TRBJ2-5; D possibly corresponds to TRBD2 (6 bases). Germline V gene sequence: CDR1 KGHSH, CDR2 LQKENI. V shed 2 bases and J shed 5 bases, with 6 bases lying between them. The CDR3 totals 12 residues. CDR3: CASSPGGETQYF. The CDR3 nucleotides are TGTGCCAGCTCACCAGGGGGGGAGACCCAGTACTTC.

This clone occurred once. The V call is TRBV30, the J call TRBJ1-4; a possible D gene is TRBD1 (5 bases). Germline V gene sequence: CDR1 GTSNPN, CDR2 SVGIG (reference sequence). Trimming took off 5 bases at V and 7 bases at J, with 20 bases between the two ends. The CDR3 loop spans 15 amino acids. The CDR3 DNA reads as TGTGCCTGGGCGGCGGGGGAGGGGAGCGGTGAAAAACTGTTTTTT. It codes for CAWAAGEGSGEKLFF.

The chain is built from TRBV7-8 and TRBJ1-1; D is unresolved. V gave up 1 base and J gave up 3 bases, with 12 bases separating them. The CDR3 is 15 residues long. Germline CDR1 SGHVS, CDR2 FQNEAQ. The CDR3 spells CASSLVSGGYTEAFF. CDR3 nucleotide sequence: TGTGCCAGCAGCTTAGTCTCTGGAGGCTACACTGAAGCTTTCTTT. Looking up the rest from reference TRBV7-8 and TRBJ1-1 gives the full variable domain: GAGVSQSPRYKVAKRGQDVALRCDPISGHVSLFWYQQALGQGPEFLTYFQNEAQLDKSGLPSDRFFAERPEGSVSTLKIQRTQQEDSAVYLCASSLVSGGYTEAFFGQGTRLTVV.